Below are 3 T cell receptor beta chains sequenced from a single sample in a study of OX40 agonist ivuxolimab in advanced cancers. Libraries came from the immunoSEQ multiplex PCR assay. TCRdb took over this immuneACCESS table, retaining in-frame rearrangements with V and J assigned. Such tables are incomplete; in checked studies, under half of the missing clones stem from an unresolved V gene, and the remainder is unexplained. This sample gives 65,000 to 85,000 clones in total; around 83% of them show up just once. 2% to 2.5% of the sample is held by the ten biggest clonotypes. The source was CD4+ or CD8+ T cells sorted from blood, collected in a trial of the OX40 agonist ivuxolimab. The receptors stem from an adult with an advanced solid tumor such as melanoma, head and neck, liver or kidney cancer.

This clone showed up just once. The V call is TRBV6-4, the J call TRBJ2-7; no reliable D call. From germline, CDR1 is MRHNA and CDR2 SNTAGT. Deletions cut 4 bases from V and 1 base from J, with 11 bases between. The CDR3 runs to 14 residues. CDR3 residues: CASSGTEVSYEQYF. For the CDR3, the DNA is TGTGCCAGCAGTGGTACTGAGGTTTCCTACGAGCAGTACTTC.

The chain carries TRBV6-1 and TRBJ2-5; 9 bases are a match to TRBD2. J gave up 5 bases and V 8 bases, and 9 bases lay outside the gene matches. Germline V gene data show CDR1 as MNHNS and CDR2 as SASEGT. The CDR3 extends over 14 amino acids. CDR3 DNA sequence: TGTGCCAGCGGTGGCGGGAGGGCCTGGGAGACCCAGTACTTC. The encoded protein is CASGGGRAWETQYF.

The V call is TRBV19, the J call TRBJ1-4; D remains unclear. V was clipped by 5 bases and J by 9 bases, with 7 bases between them. CDR3 length: 11 amino acids. From germline, CDR1 is LNHDA and CDR2 SQIVND (reference sequence). CDR3 amino acids: CASSVGKKLFF. The CDR3 DNA reads TGTGCCAGTAGTGTCGGGAAAAAACTGTTTTTT.